This T cell receptor (beta chain) derives from a study of Ad26.COV2.S vaccination and SARS-CoV-2 variants. Described treatment: about 20 received Ad26.COV2.S at low or high dose, single or two shots; a few received placebo; per-sample allocation not given. Material that was analyzed had been drawn on day 63 after the first vaccine or placebo injection. Here immunoSEQ multiplex PCR was the method, and the copy in TCRdb shows in-frame clones only, minus some. The sample holds 200,000 to 300,000 clones, approximately 90% seen once. This TCR was recovered from a person aged 18-65 years who received the Ad26.COV2.S COVID-19 vaccine or a placebo. The sequencing here drew on peripheral blood, taken in a trial of Ad26.COV2.S vaccine versus placebo.

The CDR3 bases are TGTGCCAGCAGCCCACCCCGCGGGAGGGTAGGCGTTGAGCAGTTCTTC. Amino acids: CASSPPRGRVGVEQFF. This chain joins TRBV7-3 and TRBJ2-1; 9 bases map to TRBD2. With 5 bases clipped from V and 9 bases from J, the junction kept 14 bases outside the gene matches. Germline CDR1 and CDR2: SGHTA and FQGTGA. This CDR3 is built from 16 residues.